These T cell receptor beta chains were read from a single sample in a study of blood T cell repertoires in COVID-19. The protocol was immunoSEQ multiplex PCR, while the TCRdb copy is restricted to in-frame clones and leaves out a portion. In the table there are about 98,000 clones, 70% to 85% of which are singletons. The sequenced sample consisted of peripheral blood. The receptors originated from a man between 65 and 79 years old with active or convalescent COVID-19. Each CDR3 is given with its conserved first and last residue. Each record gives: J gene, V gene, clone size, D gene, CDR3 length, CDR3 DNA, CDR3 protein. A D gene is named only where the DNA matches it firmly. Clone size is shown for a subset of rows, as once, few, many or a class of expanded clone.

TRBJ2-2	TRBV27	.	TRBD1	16	TGTGCCAGCAGTTCCCCGGACAGGGAGAACACCGGGGAGCTGTTTTTT	CASSSPDRENTGELFF
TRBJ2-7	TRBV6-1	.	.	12	TGTGCCAGCAGCTCCCAAGTTCGGGAGCAGTACTTC	CASSSQVREQYF
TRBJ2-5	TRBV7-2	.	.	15	TGTGCCAGCAGCTTAGTTTCCAGGGGATTCGAGACCCAGTACTTC	CASSLVSRGFETQYF
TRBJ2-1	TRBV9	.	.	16	TGTGCCAGCAGCCCGTGGCAGGGGACGATGAACAATGAGCAGTTCTTC	CASSPWQGTMNNEQFF
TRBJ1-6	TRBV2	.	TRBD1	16	TGTGCCAGCAGAACCAGGGGGCCGGTGCTTAATTCACCCCTCCACTTT	CASRTRGPVLNSPLHF
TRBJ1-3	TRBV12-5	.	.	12	TGTGCTAGTTCGGGCAGGGCCAACACCATATATTTT	CASSGRANTIYF
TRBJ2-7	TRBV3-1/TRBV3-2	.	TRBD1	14	TGTGCCAGCAGCCTCGGACAGGGACCCTACGAGCAGTACTTC	CASSLGQGPYEQYF
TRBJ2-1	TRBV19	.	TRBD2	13	TGTGCCAGTAGTAACCGGGACTACTATGAGCAGTTCTTC	CASSNRDYYEQFF
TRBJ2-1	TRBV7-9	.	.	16	TGTGCCAGCAGCCTCGGGTTCTCAAGCTCCTACAATGAGCAGTTCTTC	CASSLGFSSSYNEQFF
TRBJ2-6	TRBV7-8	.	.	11	TGTGCCAGCAGCCCACACAACGTCCTGACTTTC	CASSPHNVLTF
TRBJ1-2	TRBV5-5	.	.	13	TGTGCCAGCAGCTTCAAAGGGGACTATGGCTACACCTTC	CASSFKGDYGYTF
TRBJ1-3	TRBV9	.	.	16	TGTGCCAGCAGCGTATCCCTACTAACCTCTGGAAACACCATATATTTT	CASSVSLLTSGNTIYF
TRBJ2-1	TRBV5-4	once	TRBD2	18	TGTGCCAGCAGCCTCAAATTAATAGCGGGGGCGGCCTACAATGAGCAGTTCTTC	CASSLKLIAGAAYNEQFF
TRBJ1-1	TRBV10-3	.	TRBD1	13	TGTGCCACCGTGGGACAGGCGGACACTGAAGCTTTCTTT	CATVGQADTEAFF
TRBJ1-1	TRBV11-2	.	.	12	TGTGCCAGCAGCCACAGGGTCTCTGAAGCTTTCTTT	CASSHRVSEAFF
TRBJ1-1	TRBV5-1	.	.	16	TGCGCCAGCAGCACTCGACAGGCGGAGCTGAGTACTGAAGCTTTCTTT	CASSTRQAELSTEAFF
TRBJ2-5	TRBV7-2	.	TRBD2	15	TGTGCCAGCAGCGCACGACTAGCGGGGGAAGAGACCCAGTACTTC	CASSARLAGEETQYF
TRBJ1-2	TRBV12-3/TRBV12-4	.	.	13	TGTGCCAGCAACCACCGGGGAGACTATGGCTACACCTTC	CASNHRGDYGYTF
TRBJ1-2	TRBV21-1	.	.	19	TGTGCCAGCAGAAAAACGGGGGATGGTTTTAGGGATTTTTCCTATGGCTACACCTTC	CASRKTGDGFRDFSYGYTF
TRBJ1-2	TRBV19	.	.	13	TGTGCCAGTAAGCAAATAGCTAACTATGGCTACACCTTC	CASKQIANYGYTF
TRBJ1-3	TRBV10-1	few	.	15	TGCGCCAGCAGTGCCCCCGGGATTTCTGGAAACACCATATATTTT	CASSAPGISGNTIYF
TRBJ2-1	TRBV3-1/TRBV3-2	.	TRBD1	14	TGTGCCAGCAGCCTCCGGGACAGGGGCAATGAGCAGTTCTTC	CASSLRDRGNEQFF
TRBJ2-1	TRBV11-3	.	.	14	TGTGCCAGCAGCCCGCGGACTGGAAACAATGAGCAGTTCTTC	CASSPRTGNNEQFF
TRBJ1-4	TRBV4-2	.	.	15	TGTGCCAGCAGCCAAGTGGCCACAACTAATGAAAAACTGTTTTTT	CASSQVATTNEKLFF
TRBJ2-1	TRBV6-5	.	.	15	TGTGCCAGCAGCGCCGGAGACAGCACCTACAATGAGCAGTTCTTC	CASSAGDSTYNEQFF
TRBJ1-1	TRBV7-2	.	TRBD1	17	TGTGCCAGCAGCGCGATCGGACAGGGATTAATGAACACTGAAGCTTTCTTT	CASSAIGQGLMNTEAFF
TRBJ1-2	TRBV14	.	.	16	TGTGCCAGCAGCCAAGATCTCGTCAGGGGAACCTATGGCTACACCTTC	CASSQDLVRGTYGYTF
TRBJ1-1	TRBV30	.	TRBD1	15	TGTGCCTGGAGGGATAAGGGACAGATGAACACTGAAGCTTTCTTT	CAWRDKGQMNTEAFF
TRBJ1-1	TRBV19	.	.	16	TGTGCCAGTAGTCGGACCTCAGGGAGGGGGAACACTGAAGCTTTCTTT	CASSRTSGRGNTEAFF
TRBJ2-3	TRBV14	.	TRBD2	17	TGTGCCAGCAGCCAAGAGCGTAGCGGGGGTTGGACAGATACGCAGTATTTT	CASSQERSGGWTDTQYF
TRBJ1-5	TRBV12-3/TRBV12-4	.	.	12	TGTGCCAGCAGTACTCCTAGTCAGCCCCAGCATTTT	CASSTPSQPQHF
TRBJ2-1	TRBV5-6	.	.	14	TGTGCCAGCAGCCGTAGCGGCATAGACAATGAGCAGTTCTTC	CASSRSGIDNEQFF